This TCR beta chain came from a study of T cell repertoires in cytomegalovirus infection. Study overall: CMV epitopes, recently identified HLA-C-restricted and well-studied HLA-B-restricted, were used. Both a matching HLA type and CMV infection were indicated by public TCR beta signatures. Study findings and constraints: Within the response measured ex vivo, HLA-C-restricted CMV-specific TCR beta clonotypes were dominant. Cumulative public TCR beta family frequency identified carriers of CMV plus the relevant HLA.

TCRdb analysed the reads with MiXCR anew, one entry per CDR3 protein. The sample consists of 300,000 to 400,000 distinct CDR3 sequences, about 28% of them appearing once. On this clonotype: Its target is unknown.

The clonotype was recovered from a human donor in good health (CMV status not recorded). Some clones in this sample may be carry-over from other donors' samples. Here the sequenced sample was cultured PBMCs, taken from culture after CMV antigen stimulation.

CDR3 region: CASSLDRSGEQYF. CDR3 bases: TGTGCCAGCAGCCTGGACAGGTCGGGCGAGCAGTACTTC. The chain couples TRBV11-2 to TRBJ2-7; 7 nucleotides match TRBD1. The V segment lost 5 bases and the J segment 6 bases; nucleotides outside the gene matches: 7. The CDR3 contains 13 residues. The germline V gene encodes CDR1 SGHAT and CDR2 FQNNGV.